The rows below give T cell receptor beta chains drawn from one sample of a study of cytomegalovirus exposure and HLA in healthy donors. TCRdb keeps only in-frame clones here, not all; method: immunoSEQ multiplex PCR. The sample lists some 150,000 clones, roughly 80% occurring once. Sequences were obtained from PBMCs. These receptors originate from a woman between 50 and 59 years old in good health and CMV-seronegative. The CDR3 runs from the conserved cysteine through the conserved F or W. A D gene is named only where the DNA matches it firmly. Some rows mark clone size as missing; the rest say once, few, many or name a class of expanded clone.

>.|TRBV29-1|.|TRBJ2-3
CSGRDAGTDTQYF
TGCAGCGGGCGGGATGCAGGCACAGATACGCAGTATTTT
>.|TRBV5-6|.|TRBJ1-2
CASSSREGRSYGYTF
TGTGCCAGCAGCTCCCGGGAAGGGCGGAGTTATGGCTACACCTTC
>.|TRBV25-1|TRBD2|TRBJ2-7
CASSEGGERGFSYEQYF
TGTGCCAGCAGTGAGGGGGGGGAGCGGGGGTTCTCCTACGAGCAGTACTTC
>.|TRBV10-3|TRBD2|TRBJ2-7
CAIREAGASNEQYF
TGTGCCATCAGAGAAGCGGGGGCTAGTAACGAGCAGTACTTC
>.|TRBV25-1|TRBD1|TRBJ1-3
CASSELRTGVNSGNTIYF
TGTGCCAGCAGTGAATTAAGGACAGGGGTCAACTCTGGAAACACCATATATTTT
>.|TRBV2|.|TRBJ2-5
CASSVEETQYF
TGTGCCAGCAGCGTGGAGGAGACCCAGTACTTC
>.|TRBV12-5|.|TRBJ1-2
CASGPPRANYGYTF
TGTGCTAGTGGTCCCCCCCGGGCTAACTATGGCTACACCTTC
>.|TRBV30|.|TRBJ2-3
CAWSAGTQTSTDTQYF
TGTGCCTGGAGTGCAGGGACACAGACTAGCACAGATACGCAGTATTTT
>.|TRBV11-3|TRBD2|TRBJ2-7
CASSSSGGEQYF
TGTGCCAGCAGCTCGTCGGGGGGAGAGCAGTACTTC
>.|TRBV4-2|TRBD2|TRBJ2-3
CASSQDIVQRGSSTDTQYF
TGTGCCAGCAGCCAAGATATAGTTCAGCGGGGGAGTAGCACAGATACGCAGTATTTT
>few|TRBV19|TRBD1|TRBJ1-3
CASSITTGLSGNTIYF
TGTGCCAGTAGTATAACGACAGGGCTGTCTGGAAACACCATATATTTT
>once|TRBV5-8|.|TRBJ2-7
CASIGREAGSSYEQYF
TGTGCCAGCATCGGACGTGAGGCGGGGAGCTCCTACGAGCAGTACTTC
>.|TRBV27|.|TRBJ2-3
CASSRGRSDTQYF
TGTGCCAGCAGCAGGGGCCGGTCGGATACGCAGTATTTT
>few|TRBV13|.|TRBJ2-1
CASSDGGSSYNEQFF
TGTGCCAGCAGCGACGGGGGAAGCTCCTACAATGAGCAGTTCTTC
>once|TRBV27|TRBD2|TRBJ2-7
CASSLLAGVAEQYF
TGTGCCAGCAGTTTATTAGCGGGGGTTGCCGAGCAGTACTTC
>once|TRBV7-9|.|TRBJ1-2
CASSLAGGNGYTF
TGTGCCAGCAGCTTAGCGGGAGGTAACGGCTACACCTTC
>.|TRBV7-2|TRBD1|TRBJ1-1
CASSFPGTAVEAFF
TGTGCCAGCAGCTTCCCCGGGACAGCAGTTGAAGCTTTCTTT
>few|TRBV7-6|TRBD2|TRBJ2-5
CASSLAGGQETQYF
TGTGCCAGCAGCTTAGCGGGGGGGCAAGAGACCCAGTACTTC
>.|TRBV30|.|TRBJ2-5
CAWSVHRQETQYF
TGTGCCTGGAGTGTACACAGGCAAGAGACCCAGTACTTC
>.|TRBV2|TRBD2|TRBJ2-1
CASSLSGGTANEQFF
TGTGCCAGCAGTCTAAGCGGGGGGACAGCCAATGAGCAGTTCTTC
>.|TRBV28|TRBD1|TRBJ1-5
CASSRDRGPPQHF
TGTGCCAGCAGCCGGGACAGGGGTCCGCCCCAGCATTTT
>once|TRBV7-2|TRBD2|TRBJ2-4
CASSLPPRGAGDIQYF
TGTGCCAGCAGCTTACCTCCGCGCGGGGCGGGGGACATTCAGTACTTC
>.|TRBV27|TRBD1|TRBJ2-5
CASSSPDRGWTQYF
TGTGCCAGCAGTTCTCCCGACAGGGGCTGGACCCAGTACTTC
>.|TRBV11-2|.|TRBJ2-7
CASRAWGEALKEQYF
TGTGCCAGCAGGGCCTGGGGGGAGGCCCTAAAGGAGCAGTACTTC
>few|TRBV5-4|.|TRBJ2-3
CASSFRGTDTQYF
TGTGCCAGCAGCTTCAGGGGCACAGATACGCAGTATTTT
>.|TRBV9|.|TRBJ1-1
CASSVGTGNTEAFF
TGTGCCAGCAGCGTGGGGACTGGGAACACTGAAGCTTTCTTT
>.|TRBV2|.|TRBJ2-7
CASSTGDSYEQYF
TGTGCCAGCTCCACGGGGGACTCCTACGAGCAGTACTTC
>.|TRBV7-6|.|TRBJ1-3
CASSLVVLGNTIYF
TGTGCCAGCAGCTTAGTCGTACTTGGAAACACCATATATTTT
>.|TRBV4-3|.|TRBJ2-1
CASSQDPRDFNEQFF
TGCGCCAGCAGCCAAGACCCCAGGGATTTCAATGAGCAGTTCTTC
>once|TRBV28|TRBD1|TRBJ1-1
CATDRGRGTEAFF
TGTGCCACTGACAGGGGGCGAGGCACTGAAGCTTTCTTT
>.|TRBV29-1|TRBD2|TRBJ2-1
CSVEAGLAGGTYNEQFF
TGCAGCGTTGAAGCCGGACTAGCGGGGGGGACATACAATGAGCAGTTCTTC
>.|TRBV11-2|TRBD2|TRBJ2-7
CASSRGGGVGYEQYF
TGTGCCAGCAGCCGGGGGGGAGGGGTCGGGTACGAGCAGTACTTC
>few|TRBV11-1|TRBD1|TRBJ1-2
CASRQTGDGYTF
TGTGCCAGCAGACAGACAGGGGATGGCTACACCTTC
>.|TRBV27|TRBD1|TRBJ2-7
CASHPDRYSYEQYF
TGTGCCAGCCATCCGGACAGGTACTCCTACGAGCAGTACTTC
>.|TRBV4-1|.|TRBJ1-4
CASSKTGWANEKLFF
TGCGCCAGCAGCAAAACAGGGTGGGCTAATGAAAAACTGTTTTTT
>.|TRBV28|.|TRBJ1-5
CASRPGTLAFIGQPQHF
TGTGCCAGCAGACCCGGGACACTCGCTTTCATAGGTCAGCCCCAGCATTTT
>.|TRBV12-5|TRBD2|TRBJ2-2
CASGFRLAGFGELFF
TGTGCTAGTGGTTTCCGACTAGCGGGGTTTGGGGAGCTGTTTTTT
>.|TRBV6-6|.|TRBJ1-2
CASSQAGATPHGYTF
TGTGCCAGCAGTCAGGCAGGGGCTACCCCTCATGGCTACACCTTC
>.|TRBV5-1|TRBD2|TRBJ2-1
CASSRGGGANNEQFF
TGCGCCAGCAGCCGGGGCGGGGGTGCGAACAATGAGCAGTTCTTC
>.|TRBV5-4|TRBD2|TRBJ2-3
CASSLGLAGRADTQYF
TGTGCCAGCAGCTTGGGACTAGCGGGACGGGCAGATACGCAGTATTTT
>.|TRBV5-1|.|TRBJ1-4
CASSLEPGGGEKLFF
TGCGCCAGCAGCTTGGAGCCGGGGGGCGGTGAAAAACTGTTTTTT
>.|TRBV11-2|.|TRBJ2-3
CASSGSTDTQYF
TGTGCCAGCAGCGGGAGTACCGATACGCAGTATTTT